This is a list of T cell receptor beta chains from one sample in a study of shared clonotypes between healthy human individuals. Repertoires were generated with immunoSEQ multiplex PCR, while TCRdb's copy carries only in-frame clones and drops some. The sample includes fewer than 2.5 million clones, 90% to 95% of them seen just once. Sequencing was carried out using naive CD4+ T cells from PBMCs. These receptors originate from a man aged 18-30 years in good health. Some clones in this sample may be carry-over from other donors' samples. Each CDR3 is given with its conserved first and last residue.

CDR3 protein: CASSPPTNNEQFF
V gene: TRBV5-4

CDR3 protein: CASSLFPTSYGYNEQFF
V gene: TRBV7-2

CDR3 protein: CASSPTSGRVGRETQYF
V gene: TRBV11-2

CDR3 protein: CASSSREWGPNQPQHF
V gene: TRBV7-9

CDR3 protein: CASSQDHQASPLHF
V gene: TRBV4-1

CDR3 protein: CASSLSTNYGYTF
V gene: TRBV7-3

CDR3 protein: CASFNRVGVTEAFF
V gene: TRBV2

CDR3 protein: CASSSRGSSYEQYF
V gene: TRBV28

CDR3 protein: CASTTADYGYTF
V gene: TRBV11-2

CDR3 protein: CASSLEGGTNEKLFF
V gene: TRBV5-1

CDR3 protein: CSVVGTLGTEAFF
V gene: TRBV29-1

CDR3 protein: CASSPVARNSPLHF
V gene: TRBV18

CDR3 protein: CASSPQDRAEAFF
V gene: TRBV18

CDR3 protein: CASSLGGDVRETQYF
V gene: TRBV5-4

CDR3 protein: CASSFWSGNTIYF
V gene: TRBV7-8